This T cell receptor (beta chain) originates from a study of OX40 agonist ivuxolimab in advanced cancers. Sequenced by immunoSEQ multiplex PCR; TCRdb stores in-frame clones only, minus some. The table includes around 63,000 clones, 82% detected once. In germline, CDR1 is SEHNR, CDR2 FQNEAQ (reference sequence). V was pared by 7 bases and J by 2 bases, with 9 bases of the junction left unmatched. The length of the CDR3 is 15 residues. The sample was CD4+ or CD8+ T cells sorted from blood, taken in a trial of the OX40 agonist ivuxolimab. The V call is TRBV7-9, the J call TRBJ1-2; 8 nucleotides align to TRBD1. The clonotype was recovered from an adult with an advanced solid tumor such as melanoma, head and neck, liver or kidney cancer. This CDR3 is CASTYWDRRNYGYTF. The CDR3 coding sequence is TGTGCCAGCACTTACTGGGACAGGCGAAACTATGGCTACACCTTC.